Presented here are 29 T cell receptor beta chains from one specimen sequenced in a study of human T cells and chemical hapten exposure. The time point here: pre-sensitization, week 0. Sample treatment: therapeutic diphenylcyclopropenone sensitization with weekly scalp DPC. Each CDR3 protein gets one entry after TCRdb re-called the RACE reads with MiXCR. This table holds approximately 180,000 distinct CDR3 sequences, around 30% found once. Specimen: whole blood, collected in connection with sensitization to the hapten diphenylcyclopropenone (DPC). The receptors were sampled from a woman aged 25 to 39 with alopecia areata. Some clones in this sample may be carry-over from other donors' samples.

The chain carries TRBV6-6 and TRBJ1-2; D is undetermined. Per the germline V gene, CDR1 is MNHNY and CDR2 is SVGAGI (reference sequence). This CDR3 comprises 10 residues. Deletions cut 6 bases from V and 6 bases from J, with 5 bases between. This CDR3 reads CASSSDGYTF. The CDR3 DNA sequence: TGTGCCAGCAGCAGCGATGGCTACACCTTC.

This chain uses TRBV4-2 with TRBJ1-2; the D is unclear. V was trimmed by 0 bases and J by 0 bases, leaving 11 bases between them. This CDR3 comprises 16 residues. Germline assignment: CDR1 LGHNA and CDR2 YNFKEQ. DNA for the CDR3: TGTGCCAGCAGCCAAGATCGGATCCTCTCTAACTATGGCTACACCTTC. The encoded protein is CASSQDRILSNYGYTF.

The rearrangement links TRBV5-1 to TRBJ1-4; D remains ambiguous. Germline V gene data show CDR1 as SGHRS and CDR2 as YFSETQ. This CDR3 has 16 residues. V was shortened by 2 bases and J by 8 bases, with 19 bases between the two germline ends. CDR3 sequence: CASSFSQAFFGEKLFF. CDR3 nucleotides: TGCGCCAGCAGCTTTTCCCAGGCGTTTTTTGGGGAAAAACTGTTTTTT.

This clonotype was found a few times. The DNA of the CDR3 is TGTGCCAGCAGCCCACATGGACGGGAGACATTACCAGATACGCAGTATTTT. Protein sequence: CASSPHGRETLPDTQYF. The chain employs TRBV7-2 and TRBJ2-3; TRBD2 might be the D (6 bases). The germline V and J ends were trimmed by 5 bases and 4 bases, with 22 bases remaining between them. Per germline, CDR1 SGHTA and CDR2 FQGNSA. The CDR3 is 17 residues long.

This chain links TRBV19 with TRBJ2-7; TRBD1 or TRBD2 may be the D gene (5 bases each). CDR3 length: 14 amino acids. Trimming removed 4 bases at V and 2 bases at J, with 12 bases between. Germline loops: CDR1 LNHDA, CDR2 SQIVND (reference sequence). Here the CDR3 DNA reads TGTGCCAGTAGTACAGGGTGGGGGACCTACGAGCAGTACTTC. It specifies CASSTGWGTYEQYF.

This clonotype was seen more than once but under ten times. The V and J genes are TRBV5-1 and TRBJ1-1, with a tentative D call TRBD1 (6 bases). Germline V gives CDR1 SGHRS, CDR2 YFSETQ. With 0 bases removed from V and 1 base from J, the gap between germline ends came to 10 bases. The CDR3 covers 15 residues. The CDR3 DNA sequence: TGCGCCAGCAGCTTGGCCGGGGGCAAGAACACTGAAGCTTTCTTT. Protein: CASSLAGGKNTEAFF.

V gene TRBV7-2 combines with J gene TRBJ2-5; no firm D call. The CDR3 is 12 residues long. V lost 5 bases, J lost 6 bases, and 10 bases lay in between. Germline V gene sequence: CDR1 SGHTA, CDR2 FQGNSA. For the CDR3, the DNA is TGTGCCAGCAGCCCCCCGGGCCAGACCCAGTACTTC. It codes for CASSPPGQTQYF.

This chain connects TRBV4-1 to TRBJ1-2, with TRBD1 as a possible D gene (5 bases). The CDR3 contains 15 residues. The V end was cut by 3 bases, the J end by 4 bases, with 15 bases between. Germline V gene sequence: CDR1 MGHRA, CDR2 YSYEKL. CDR3 in amino acids: CASSQSQGLGYGYTF. In DNA, the CDR3 is TGCGCCAGCAGCCAGTCTCAGGGACTGGGCTATGGCTACACCTTC.

At least ten counts were recorded for this clonotype. This chain's CDR3 is CSVSRAMTEAFF. CDR3 bases: TGCAGCGTATCCAGGGCAATGACTGAAGCTTTCTTT. The gene calls are TRBV29-1 and TRBJ1-1; tentative D call: TRBD1 (5 bases). The length of the CDR3 is 12 residues. V was cut by 6 bases and J by 5 bases, with 13 bases left in between. CDR1 is SQVTM, CDR2 ANQGSEA, per germline.

A few counts support this clonotype. This sequence joins TRBV28 and TRBJ1-1; D not resolved. The CDR3 runs to 15 residues. Germline CDR1 MDHEN, CDR2 SYDVKM. V was cut by 6 bases and J by 0 bases, with 14 bases left in between. CDR3 in amino acids: CASRTATAMNTEAFF. The CDR3 DNA reads as TGTGCCAGCAGGACCGCAACAGCTATGAACACTGAAGCTTTCTTT.

This chain links TRBV11-2 with TRBJ2-7; D unresolved. The CDR3 covers 15 residues. V was clipped by 0 bases and J by 3 bases, with 12 bases between them. Germline V gives CDR1 SGHAT, CDR2 FQNNGV. The CDR3 DNA reads as TGTGCCAGCAGCTTAGAGGCCCTTCCAAACTACGAGCAGTACTTC. It translates to CASSLEALPNYEQYF.

This clonotype appeared a single time. The chain links TRBV7-3 to TRBJ2-1; the match to TRBD2 covers 9 bases. Germline assignment: CDR1 SGHTA and CDR2 FQGTGA. The V and J ends lost 2 bases and 2 bases, in that order; junction bases with no gene match: 4. The CDR3 runs 16 residues. DNA of the CDR3: TGTGCCAGCAGCTTAGACTTAGCGGGAGCCTACAATGAGCAGTTCTTC. It is translated as CASSLDLAGAYNEQFF. The whole variable domain, filled in from reference TRBV7-3 and TRBJ2-1, reads GAGVSQTPSNKVTEKGKYVELRCDPISGHTALYWYRQSLGQGPEFLIYFQGTGAADDSGLPNDRFFAVRPEGSVSTLKIQRTERGDSAVYLCASSLDLAGAYNEQFFGPGTRLTVL.

The V call is TRBV5-1, the J call TRBJ1-1; a possible D gene is TRBD1 (6 bases). The V end lost 4 bases, the J end lost 5 bases, and 15 bases lay between the germline ends. Germline assignment: CDR1 SGHRS and CDR2 YFSETQ. CDR3 length: 14 amino acids. CDR3 in amino acids: CASSRGGTGTEAFF. The CDR3 region has the DNA TGCGCCAGCAGCAGGGGGGGGACCGGGACTGAAGCTTTCTTT.

This rearrangement joins TRBV11-3 to TRBJ1-1; 8 bases agree with TRBD1. The CDR3 contains 15 residues. CDR1 SGHNT and CDR2 YENEEA come from the germline V gene. The V segment lost 2 bases and the J segment 6 bases; nucleotides outside the gene matches: 8. The CDR3 coding sequence is TGTGCCAGCAGCTTACCCAGGACAGGGAAATCTGAAGCTTTCTTT. It is translated as CASSLPRTGKSEAFF.

This clonotype was counted only a few times. The chain recombines TRBV29-1 with TRBJ2-7; 9 bases agree with TRBD1. The CDR3 is 14 residues long. The V and J ends lost 0 bases and 2 bases, in that order; junction bases with no gene match: 2. In germline, CDR1 is SQVTM, CDR2 ANQGSEA. CDR3: CSVEDRDRAYEQYF. The CDR3 nucleotides are TGCAGCGTTGAAGACCGGGACAGGGCCTACGAGCAGTACTTC.

This clonotype was counted between two and nine times. The chain carries TRBV7-3 and TRBJ2-3; 7 bases line up with TRBD2. V shed 4 bases and J 7 bases; nucleotides not matched to a gene: 8. CDR1 and CDR2 (germline): SGHTA, FQGTGA. This CDR3 contains 14 residues. The CDR3 DNA reads as TGTGCCAGCAGCTCCGGGAGGCATCCGAATACGCAGTATTTT. Encoded protein: CASSSGRHPNTQYF.

The chain links TRBV29-1 to TRBJ2-5, with TRBD1 matching over 7 bases. The length of the CDR3 is 11 residues. V shed 6 bases and J 4 bases; nucleotides not matched to a gene: 2. Germline V gene data show CDR1 as SQVTM and CDR2 as ANQGSEA. DNA for the CDR3: TGCAGCGTCCGGACAGGAGAGACCCAGTACTTC. This encodes CSVRTGETQYF.

The chain has TRBV7-2 and TRBJ1-2; D is perhaps TRBD1 (6 bases). Germline V CDR1 and CDR2: SGHTA, FQGNSA. The CDR3 sequence is 14 residues long. V shed 6 bases and J shed 4 bases, with 15 bases lying between them. The CDR3, as DNA: TGTGCCAGCAGTCCCTTTGGGGGCCCCTATGGCTACACCTTC. This encodes CASSPFGGPYGYTF.

The V call is TRBV5-1, the J call TRBJ2-7; TRBD2 matches 14 bases. Germline CDR1 and CDR2: SGHRS and YFSETQ. This CDR3 comprises 15 residues. The J segment lost 5 bases and the V segment lost 3 bases, leaving 4 bases of the junction unmatched. The CDR3 region is CASSWGLAGVNEQYF. The CDR3 bases are TGCGCCAGCAGCTGGGGACTAGCGGGAGTTAACGAGCAGTACTTC.

Regarding this clonotype: At one boundary the junction diverges from the germline segment, which might be a read error. This chain connects TRBV29-1 to TRBJ2-1; 7 bases are shared with TRBD1. CDR3 length equals 11 residues. Looked up from germline, CDR1 is SQVTM and CDR2 is ANQGSEA. The CDR3 DNA sequence: TGCAGCGCCAACTCCGGAGACAGGGTGGTCTTC. Its protein is CSANSGDRVVF.

The V gene is TRBV5-1, the J gene TRBJ1-2, with 7 bases identical to TRBD1. The CDR3 runs 14 residues. V was pared by 4 bases and J by 4 bases, with 7 bases of the junction left unmatched. The germline gives CDR1 SGHRS, CDR2 YFSETQ. DNA for the CDR3: TGCGCCAGCAGCCGGGACAGATCAACCTATGGCTACACCTTC. This translates into CASSRDRSTYGYTF.

This clonotype was seen a handful of times. This chain links TRBV28 with TRBJ1-5; D possibly corresponds to TRBD1 (5 bases). The length of the CDR3 is 17 residues. The V end lost 1 base, the J end lost 3 bases, and 16 bases lay between the germline ends. Germline CDR1 reads MDHEN; CDR2 reads SYDVKM. The CDR3 region has the DNA TGTGCCAGCAGTTTATATTTCGGGGGAGGGGACAATCAGCCCCAGCATTTT. Translating it yields CASSLYFGGGDNQPQHF.

The table lists this clonotype with a few counts. This chain uses TRBV28 with TRBJ1-6; no definite D call. Per germline, CDR1 MDHEN and CDR2 SYDVKM. Trimming removed 6 bases at V and 10 bases at J, with 10 bases between. This CDR3 has 12 amino acids. Written as DNA, the CDR3 is TGTGCCAGCAGCTTAACTGGCTCACCCCTCCACTTT. Protein product: CASSLTGSPLHF.

This clonotype was counted between two and nine times. V usage is TRBV2 and J usage is TRBJ1-2, with TRBD1 identical over 7 bases. CDR3 length: 13 amino acids. In germline, CDR1 is SNHLY, CDR2 FYNNEI. Unmatched junction bases numbered 7, after V lost 6 bases and J lost 6 bases. The DNA of the CDR3 is TGTGCCAGCAGGGGAACAGGGGTGGATGGCTACACCTTC. Translating it yields CASRGTGVDGYTF.

This rearrangement joins TRBV4-3 to TRBJ2-7, with D possibly TRBD2 on 5 matching bases. V shed 0 bases and J shed 6 bases, with 18 bases lying between them. CDR3 length: 16 amino acids. Germline assignment: CDR1 LGHNA and CDR2 YSLEER. The CDR3 here is CASSQEPAKGVSEQYF. The CDR3 region has the DNA TGCGCCAGCAGCCAAGAGCCCGCCAAGGGAGTCAGCGAGCAGTACTTC.

CDR3 DNA sequence: TGTGCCAGTGTGTCCAGGGTTACCTGGGAGCAGTTCTTC. This sequence encodes CASVSRVTWEQFF. The rearrangement joins TRBV28 to TRBJ2-1; TRBD1 is a possible D gene (5 bases). Trimming removed 9 bases from V and 10 bases from J, with 19 bases in between. Germline values: CDR1 MDHEN, CDR2 SYDVKM. This CDR3 is built from 13 residues.

The chain couples TRBV6-5 to TRBJ2-5; TRBD2 agrees at 11 bases. V shed 5 bases, J shed 1 base, and the junction held 6 bases outside the gene matches. Germline lookup yields CDR1 MNHEY and CDR2 SVGAGI. The CDR3 extends over 16 amino acids. CDR3 nucleotide sequence: TGTGCCAGCAGTACCTTGACTAGCGGGGCCCAAGAGACCCAGTACTTC. It yields the protein CASSTLTSGAQETQYF.

This clonotype showed up just a few times. The chain is built from TRBV6-2 or TRBV6-3 and TRBJ2-7, with D possibly matching TRBD1 (6 bases). The germline V gene has CDR1 MNHEY and CDR2 SVGEGT. Trimming removed 7 bases at V and 0 bases at J, with 13 bases between. This CDR3 spans 14 amino acids. The CDR3 here is CASNPTGSSYEQYF. CDR3 DNA: TGTGCCAGCAATCCGACAGGTAGCTCCTACGAGCAGTACTTC.

J is TRBJ2-1 and V is TRBV5-1; 10 bases map to TRBD2. This CDR3 contains 15 residues. V shed 4 bases and J 5 bases; nucleotides not matched to a gene: 6. The germline V gene encodes CDR1 SGHRS and CDR2 YFSETQ. Written as DNA, the CDR3 is TGCGCCAGCAGCACCCGGACTAGCGGTAACAATGAGCAGTTCTTC. It specifies CASSTRTSGNNEQFF.